The clone carrying this TCR beta chain was seen many times. Antigen specificity is unknown. The sample belongs to a study of T cells in Graves' hyperthyroidism and ophthalmopathy. General study points: Most thyroid clonotypes expanded above 0.001 appeared in blood too. Median prediction lead before ophthalmopathy onset was roughly 6 months with the model.

RNA transcripts yielded amplified TCR beta CDR3 regions. An initial round of RT-PCR targeting the TCR CDR3 relied on the HTBI primer set. TCRdb independently ran MiXCR on the multiplex PCR reads; one entry per CDR3 protein. The sample includes around 660,000 distinct CDR3 sequences, nearly 45% seen only once; the top ten take under 8.5%. Exclusion criteria comprised uncontrolled infection, other autoimmune disease, pregnancy or lactation. The diagnoses drew upon clinical symptoms, serum thyroxine and TRAb, thyroid ultrasound and orbital computed tomography. Germline assignment: CDR1 SQVTM and CDR2 ANQGSEA. The CDR3 is 13 residues long. V was shortened by 3 bases and J by 5 bases, with 13 bases between the two germline ends.

The sequence was collected from an adult man with Graves' disease, either hyperthyroidism or ophthalmopathy (not recorded which). Material for sequencing was peripheral blood or thyroid tissue (not recorded which). This chain links TRBV29-1 with TRBJ1-2; D remains ambiguous. CDR3 sequence reads: CSVDTVQMYGYTF. In DNA form, the CDR3 reads TGCAGCGTTGATACGGTACAGATGTATGGCTACACCTTC.